The present entry profiles one TCR beta chain with its context. These data are taken from a study of tumor and adjacent non-tumor tissue in lung cancer. No cell sorting was done before RNA was extracted from the tissue. The normal lung tissue was taken more than 3 cm from the tumor edge. A modified ARM-PCR protocol with three rounds of nested PCR amplified TCRbeta. In TCRdb, the multiplex PCR reads were re-called with MiXCR into one record per CDR3 protein. The table has some 68,000 distinct CDR3 sequences, more than 75% seen once. The TCR comes from a man aged 60 to 75 with non-small cell lung cancer. Sample: distant non-tumor lung tissue.

For the CDR3, the DNA is TGTGCCAGCAGTTTAATGACAGGGATCAACTTCGATGAGCAGTTCTTC. Translated: CASSLMTGINFDEQFF. The chain joins TRBV28 to TRBJ2-1; 7 positions agree with TRBD1. J gave up 8 bases and V 2 bases, and 12 bases lay outside the gene matches. The CDR3 spans 16 residues. In germline, CDR1 is MDHEN, CDR2 SYDVKM.